This is a list of T cell receptor beta chains from one sample in a study of vaccination and CD4 T cells after COVID-19. TCRdb re-derived calls from the PCR reads in MiXCR, one entry per CDR3 protein. This table has about 12,000 distinct CDR3 sequences, around half appearing once. The antigens of these receptors remain unknown. The sample was cultured CD4+ T cells from blood, taken after SARS-CoV-2 vaccination. Receptor source: a human donor with COVID-19. Both conserved end residues are part of each CDR3. Fields, in order: V gene, clone size, J gene, D gene, CDR3 DNA, CDR3 protein. A D gene is named only where the DNA matches it firmly. Clone size appears in some rows only: once, few, many, or a class for an expanded clone.

>TRBV6-5|-|TRBJ2-7|-
TGTGCCAGCAGTTACTCATCAGATTACGAGCAGTACTTC
CASSYSSDYEQYF
>TRBV7-2|-|TRBJ2-7|TRBD2
TGTGCCAGCAGCTCCGGGACTAGGGCCTACGAGCAGTACTTC
CASSSGTRAYEQYF
>TRBV19|-|TRBJ1-5|-
TGTGCCAGTAGTATACCAGGGGAAGGGAGCAATCAGCCCCAGCATTTT
CASSIPGEGSNQPQHF
>TRBV20-1|few|TRBJ1-1|-
TGCAGTGCTAGAACACAAGCGTTTAACACTGAAGCTTTCTTT
CSARTQAFNTEAFF
>TRBV20-1|-|TRBJ2-3|TRBD2
TGCAGTGCCCGAAGTAGACTAGCGGCTACTAGCACAGATACGCAGTATTTT
CSARSRLAATSTDTQYF
>TRBV6-5|-|TRBJ2-1|-
TGTGCCAGCAGTTACCAGGCCGGGACCCTAGTGGGTGAGCAGTTCTTC
CASSYQAGTLVGEQFF
>TRBV7-9|medium-sized|TRBJ2-5|TRBD1
TGTGCCAGCAGCCGGCCCGGGACAGTCGAAGAGACCCAGTACTTC
CASSRPGTVEETQYF
>TRBV6-1|few|TRBJ1-2|-
TGTGCCAGCATAGGGACGGTTGGCTACACCTTC
CASIGTVGYTF
>TRBV7-9|-|TRBJ2-3|-
TGTGCCACCGAGAACAGGGCAGATACGCAGTATTTT
CATENRADTQYF
>TRBV19|-|TRBJ1-5|-
TGTGCCAGTAGTAGCCCCCAGGGGAGGGTCAATCAGCCCCAGCATTTT
CASSSPQGRVNQPQHF
>TRBV6-5|-|TRBJ2-7|TRBD1
TGTGCCAGCAGTAACCCGACAGGGGGTCCCTACGAGCAGTACTTC
CASSNPTGGPYEQYF
>TRBV7-2|-|TRBJ2-2|-
TGTGCCAGCAGCTTAGGGCGGGGGAACACCGGGGAGCTGTTTTTT
CASSLGRGNTGELFF
>TRBV11-3|-|TRBJ1-2|-
TGTGCCAGCAGCTTAGCTACAGGGCTTGGTGGCTACACCTTC
CASSLATGLGGYTF
>TRBV25-1|few|TRBJ1-2|-
TGTGCCAGCAGTGGCCGGGACTACTCGGGCTACACCTTC
CASSGRDYSGYTF
>TRBV7-9|-|TRBJ1-6|-
TGTGCCAGCAGCCTGGCGGGAGGGGCTAATTCACCCCTCCACTTT
CASSLAGGANSPLHF
>TRBV2|-|TRBJ2-7|-
TGTGCCAGCAGTGGGTCTTACGAGCAGTACTTC
CASSGSYEQYF
>TRBV12-3/TRBV12-4|-|TRBJ2-7|-
TGTGCCAGCCAAGAGCGTGCAGGGATCGAGCAGTACTTC
CASQERAGIEQYF
>TRBV18|few|TRBJ1-2|TRBD1
TGTGCCAGCTCACCGGGACAGGGGGTTGGCTACACCTTC
CASSPGQGVGYTF
>TRBV24-1|-|TRBJ2-2|-
TGTGCCACCAGTGATTACCCGGGAACCGGGGAGCTGTTTTTT
CATSDYPGTGELFF
>TRBV19|-|TRBJ1-5|-
TGTGCCAGTAGTATCACAGGATTCGATCAGCCCCAGCATTTT
CASSITGFDQPQHF
>TRBV21-1|-|TRBJ2-7|-
TGTGCCAGCAGCAAAGCAGTCTCGGCAGGGAAAGATTCGGTGCAGTACTTC
CASSKAVSAGKDSVQYF
>TRBV7-6|-|TRBJ2-7|-
TGTGCCAGCAGCGGGTTGCAGGTAGAAGACGAGCAGTACTTC
CASSGLQVEDEQYF
>TRBV7-5|-|TRBJ2-6|-
-
CISVPEAALIKGAGANVLTF
>TRBV5-4|-|TRBJ2-3|-
TGTGCCAGCAGCTTGGCCCTGGGTCGCACAGATACGCAGTATTTT
CASSLALGRTDTQYF
>TRBV2|-|TRBJ2-5|-
TGTGCCAGCAGCGCACTTCAAGAGACCCAGTACTTC
CASSALQETQYF
>TRBV15|few|TRBJ1-5|-
TGTGCCACCAGCAGAGACCCAGATCAGCCCCAGCATTTT
CATSRDPDQPQHF
>TRBV12-3/TRBV12-4|-|TRBJ2-5|TRBD1
TGTGCCAGCAGTTTAGCCTCCCCAGGGGGCCAAGAGACCCAGTACTTC
CASSLASPGGQETQYF
>TRBV20-1|-|TRBJ2-6|-
TGCAGCGGGAAGAGATCTGGGGCCAACGTCCTGACTTTC
CSGKRSGANVLTF
>TRBV20-1|few|TRBJ2-3|-
TGCAGTGCTATTAACAGGGAGGGCACAGATACGCAGTATTTT
CSAINREGTDTQYF
>TRBV6-1|-|TRBJ1-2|-
TGTGCCAGCAGGCCCGGGGTGGCGTATGGCTACACCTTC
CASRPGVAYGYTF
>TRBV30|-|TRBJ1-1|TRBD1
TGTGCCTGGAGGGACAGGGTGGCTGAAGCTTTCTTT
CAWRDRVAEAFF
>TRBV28|-|TRBJ1-2|-
TGTGCCAGCAGTTCGCCCGGATATGGCTACACCTTC
CASSSPGYGYTF
>TRBV6-1|-|TRBJ2-7|-
TGTGCCAGCGGCTCCCTGGGGGGGGCCTTTTACGAGCAGTACTTC
CASGSLGGAFYEQYF
>TRBV7-8|once|TRBJ2-5|-
TGTGCCAGCAGCCAGGGCAACGACCAAGAGACCCAGTACTTC
CASSQGNDQETQYF
>TRBV28|-|TRBJ1-2|-
TGTGCCAGCAGTTTTGGGGGGAGCGGCTACACCTTC
CASSFGGSGYTF
>TRBV19|-|TRBJ2-5|-
TGTGCCAGTAGTGGTGGAGGGGGGGAGACCCAGTACTTC
CASSGGGGETQYF
>TRBV11-3|few|TRBJ2-5|-
TGTGCCAGCACCCCGTCGGGGTCAGAGACCCAGTACTTC
CASTPSGSETQYF